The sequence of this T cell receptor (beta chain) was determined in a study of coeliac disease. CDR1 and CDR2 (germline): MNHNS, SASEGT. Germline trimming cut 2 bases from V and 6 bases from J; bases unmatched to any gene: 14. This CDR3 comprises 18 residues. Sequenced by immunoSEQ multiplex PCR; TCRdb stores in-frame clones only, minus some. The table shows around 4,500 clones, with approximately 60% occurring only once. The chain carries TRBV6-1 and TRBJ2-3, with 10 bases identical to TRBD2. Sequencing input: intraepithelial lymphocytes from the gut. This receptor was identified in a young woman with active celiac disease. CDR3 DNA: TGTGCCAGCAGTGAACGAGCGGGGGGGGGCCCGGTGAGCGATACGCAGTATTTT. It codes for CASSERAGGGPVSDTQYF.